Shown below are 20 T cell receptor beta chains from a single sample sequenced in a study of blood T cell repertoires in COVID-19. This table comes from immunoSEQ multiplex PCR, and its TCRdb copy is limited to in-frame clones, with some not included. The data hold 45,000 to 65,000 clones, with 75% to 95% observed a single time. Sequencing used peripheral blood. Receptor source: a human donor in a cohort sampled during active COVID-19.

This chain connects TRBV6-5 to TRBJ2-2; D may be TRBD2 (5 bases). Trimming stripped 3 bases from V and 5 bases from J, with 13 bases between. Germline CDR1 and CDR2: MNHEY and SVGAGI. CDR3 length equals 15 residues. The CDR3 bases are TGTGCCAGCAGTTATCATACAACGGGGACCGGGGAGCTGTTTTTT. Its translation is CASSYHTTGTGELFF.

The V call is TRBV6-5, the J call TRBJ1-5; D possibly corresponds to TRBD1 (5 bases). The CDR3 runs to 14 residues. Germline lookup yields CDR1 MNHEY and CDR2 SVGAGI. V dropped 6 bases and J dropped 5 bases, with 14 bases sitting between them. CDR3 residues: CASRRSGGDQPQHF. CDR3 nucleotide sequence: TGTGCCAGCAGGAGATCGGGGGGAGATCAGCCCCAGCATTTT.

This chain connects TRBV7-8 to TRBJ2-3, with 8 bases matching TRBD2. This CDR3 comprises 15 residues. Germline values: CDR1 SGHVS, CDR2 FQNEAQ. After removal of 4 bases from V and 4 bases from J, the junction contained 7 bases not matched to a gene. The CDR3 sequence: CASSSLAGWADTQYF. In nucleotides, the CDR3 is TGTGCCAGCAGCTCTCTAGCGGGTTGGGCAGATACGCAGTATTTT.

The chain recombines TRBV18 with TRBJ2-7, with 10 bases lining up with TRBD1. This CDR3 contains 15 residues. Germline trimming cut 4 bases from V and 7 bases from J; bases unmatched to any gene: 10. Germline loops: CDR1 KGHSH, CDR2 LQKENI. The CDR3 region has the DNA TGTGCCAGCTCACTAGACCTGACAGGGGGCGTTGAGCAGTACTTC. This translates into CASSLDLTGGVEQYF.

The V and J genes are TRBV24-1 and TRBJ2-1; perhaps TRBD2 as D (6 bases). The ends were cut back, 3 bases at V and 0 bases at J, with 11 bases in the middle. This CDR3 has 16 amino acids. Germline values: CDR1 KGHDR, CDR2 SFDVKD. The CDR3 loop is CATSDGAGGSYNEQFF. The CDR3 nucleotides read TGTGCCACCAGTGATGGAGCCGGGGGCTCCTACAATGAGCAGTTCTTC.

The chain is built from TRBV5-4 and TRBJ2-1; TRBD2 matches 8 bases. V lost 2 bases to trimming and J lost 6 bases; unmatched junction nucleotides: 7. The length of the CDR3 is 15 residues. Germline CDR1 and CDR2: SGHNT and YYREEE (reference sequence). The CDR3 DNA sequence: TGTGCCAGCAGCTTTGGCCTCGGGACTAGCAATGAGCAGTTCTTC. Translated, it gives CASSFGLGTSNEQFF.

The CDR3 sequence is CASSYSIGNEQFF. CDR3 bases: TGTGCCAGCAGTTACTCGATCGGTAATGAGCAGTTCTTC. The chain combines TRBV6-5 with TRBJ2-1, with no clear D. This CDR3 comprises 13 residues. Germline loops: CDR1 MNHEY, CDR2 SVGAGI. V was clipped by 0 bases and J by 7 bases, with 7 bases between them.

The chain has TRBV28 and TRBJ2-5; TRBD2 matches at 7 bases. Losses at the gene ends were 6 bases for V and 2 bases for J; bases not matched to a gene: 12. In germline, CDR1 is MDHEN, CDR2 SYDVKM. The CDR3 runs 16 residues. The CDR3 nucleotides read TGTGCCAGCAGCTTACCCGGGACTACCCTTCAAGAGACCCAGTACTTC. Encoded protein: CASSLPGTTLQETQYF.

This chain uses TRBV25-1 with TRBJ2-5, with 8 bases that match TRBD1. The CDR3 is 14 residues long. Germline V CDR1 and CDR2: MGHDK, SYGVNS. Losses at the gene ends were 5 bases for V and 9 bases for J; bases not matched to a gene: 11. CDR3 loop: CASSSGQAKGAQYF. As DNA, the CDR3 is TGTGCCAGCAGTTCGGGACAGGCCAAGGGGGCCCAGTACTTC.

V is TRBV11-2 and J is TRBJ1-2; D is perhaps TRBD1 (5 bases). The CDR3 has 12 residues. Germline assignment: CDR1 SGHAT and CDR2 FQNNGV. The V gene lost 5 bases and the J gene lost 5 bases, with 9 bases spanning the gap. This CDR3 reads CASSPRGYGYTF. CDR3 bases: TGTGCCAGCAGCCCCCGGGGGTATGGCTACACCTTC.

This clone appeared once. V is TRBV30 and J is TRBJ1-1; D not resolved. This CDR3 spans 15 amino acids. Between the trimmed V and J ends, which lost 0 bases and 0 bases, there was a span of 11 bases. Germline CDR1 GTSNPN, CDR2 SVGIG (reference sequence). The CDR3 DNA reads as TGTGCCTGGAGTGTACAAAGTCAGGTGAACACTGAAGCTTTCTTT. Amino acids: CAWSVQSQVNTEAFF.

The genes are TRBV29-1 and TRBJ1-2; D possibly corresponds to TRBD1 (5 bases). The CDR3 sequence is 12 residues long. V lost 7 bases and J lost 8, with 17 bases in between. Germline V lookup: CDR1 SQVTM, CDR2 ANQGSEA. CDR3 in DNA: TGCAGCGCCGACGGGGGGGGTGAGGGCTACACCTTC. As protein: CSADGGGEGYTF.

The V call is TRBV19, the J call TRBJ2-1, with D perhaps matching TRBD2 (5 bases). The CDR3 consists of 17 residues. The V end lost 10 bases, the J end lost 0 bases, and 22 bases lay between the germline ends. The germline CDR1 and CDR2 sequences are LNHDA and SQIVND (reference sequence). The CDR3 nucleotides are TGTGCCACCCGGGCCCCCGGGAAATTGAGCTCCTACAATGAGCAGTTCTTC. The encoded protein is CATRAPGKLSSYNEQFF.

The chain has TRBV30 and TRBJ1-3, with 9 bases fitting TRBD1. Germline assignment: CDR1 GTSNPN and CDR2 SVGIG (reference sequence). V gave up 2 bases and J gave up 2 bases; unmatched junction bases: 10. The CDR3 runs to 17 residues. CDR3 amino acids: CAWSPWVGDRAGNTIYF. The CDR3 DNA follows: TGTGCCTGGAGTCCCTGGGTTGGGGACAGGGCTGGAAACACCATATATTTT.

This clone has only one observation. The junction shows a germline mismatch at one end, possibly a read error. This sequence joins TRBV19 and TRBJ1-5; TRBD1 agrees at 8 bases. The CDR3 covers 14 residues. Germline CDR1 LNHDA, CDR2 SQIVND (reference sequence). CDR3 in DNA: TGTGCCAATAGTACCGGACAGGGCCGTTGGGCCCAGCATTTT. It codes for CANSTGQGRWAQHF.

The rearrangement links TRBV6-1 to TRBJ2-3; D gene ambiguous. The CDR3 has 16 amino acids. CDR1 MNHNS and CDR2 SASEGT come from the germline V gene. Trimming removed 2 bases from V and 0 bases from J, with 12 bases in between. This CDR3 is CASSEQVLSSTDTQYF. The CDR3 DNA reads TGTGCCAGCAGTGAACAAGTACTCTCTAGCACAGATACGCAGTATTTT.

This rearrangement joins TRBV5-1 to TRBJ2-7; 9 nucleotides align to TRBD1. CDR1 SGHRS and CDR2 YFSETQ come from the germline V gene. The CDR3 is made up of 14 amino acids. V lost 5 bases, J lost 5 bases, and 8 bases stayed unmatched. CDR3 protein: CASRPGTGNNEQYF. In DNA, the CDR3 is TGCGCCAGCAGGCCCGGGACAGGGAACAACGAGCAGTACTTC.

DNA of the CDR3: TGCGCCAGCAGCCTTGGCCGATATAGCGGGGCTAGCACAGATACGCAGTATTTT. It codes for CASSLGRYSGASTDTQYF. J is TRBJ2-3 and V is TRBV5-1; 8 bases line up with TRBD2. This CDR3 has 18 amino acids. Germline V gene lookup returns CDR1 SGHRS and CDR2 YFSETQ. Germline trimming cut 4 bases from V and 0 bases from J; bases unmatched to any gene: 13.

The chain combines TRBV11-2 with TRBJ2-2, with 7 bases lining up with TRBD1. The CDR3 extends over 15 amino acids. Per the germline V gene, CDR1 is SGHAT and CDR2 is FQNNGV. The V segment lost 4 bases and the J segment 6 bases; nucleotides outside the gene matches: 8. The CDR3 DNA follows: TGTGCCAGCAGCTCAGACAGGGTTTCCCCCGGGGAGCTGTTTTTT. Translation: CASSSDRVSPGELFF.

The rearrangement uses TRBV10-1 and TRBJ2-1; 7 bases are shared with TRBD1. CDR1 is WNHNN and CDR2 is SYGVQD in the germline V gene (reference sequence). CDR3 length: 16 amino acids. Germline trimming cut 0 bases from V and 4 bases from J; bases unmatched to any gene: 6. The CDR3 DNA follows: TGCGCCAGCAGTGAGTCGAGAGGGGGCTCTTACAATGAGCAGTTCTTC. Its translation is CASSESRGGSYNEQFF.